This note documents a single TCR beta chain sequence. Its matching antigen is unknown. The data were taken from a study of beta chain features in type 1 diabetes. General study results and limits: A PCR bias possibly favoring shorter templates would apply equally to patients and controls.

From germline, CDR1 is SNHLY and CDR2 FYNNEI. J was trimmed by 13 bases and V by 6 bases; bases with no gene match: 6. The CDR3 contains 11 residues. Expressed TCRB transcripts were sequenced, since all the RNA that had been isolated was reverse transcribed. Some clones are missing from TCRdb's copy, which holds only in-frame ones; the method was immunoSEQ multiplex PCR. Altogether about 220,000 clones are present, under 13% being singletons, with the ten largest covering less than 1.5%. Sorting with CD45RO/CCR7/CD25/CD127/CD95/CD27 yielded naive, central memory, regulatory and stem-like memory CD4+ cells.

The chain has TRBV2 and TRBJ1-2; 9 bases match TRBD1. Input material: central memory CD4+ T cells from blood. This TCR was sampled from a man aged 18 to 30 in good health. The CDR3 spells CASRRTGVGTF. CDR3 in DNA: TGTGCCAGCAGACGGACAGGGGTCGGCACCTTC.